The T cell receptor beta chain described here comes from a study of blood T cell repertoires in COVID-19. Study summary: Collection of acute and convalescent COVID-19 samples took place in the United States, Italy and Spain. PBMCs, B-cell-depleted T cells, or T cells provided the cDNA or gDNA that made up the material.

V was pared by 3 bases and J by 1 base, with 3 bases of the junction left unmatched. This CDR3 spans 14 amino acids. From germline, CDR1 is GTSNPN and CDR2 SVGIG (reference sequence). In the original analysis: Cell counts per sample came from amplifying reference gene primers. This table comes from immunoSEQ multiplex PCR, and its TCRdb copy is limited to in-frame clones, with some not included. V, J and clone size were drawn from that table, and D and trimming were deduced from the DNA. The sample holds about 70,000 clones; around 83% are singletons and the top ten take 3.9%. The origin of this receptor is a man between 65 and 79 years old with active COVID-19. The source material was peripheral blood. The chain is built from TRBV30 and TRBJ2-7, with TRBD2 identical over 10 bases. CDR3 bases: TGTGCCTGGAGGGTAGCGGGAGGATCCTACGAGCAGTACTTC. Its protein is CAWRVAGGSYEQYF.